The T cell receptor beta chain described here comes from a study of cytotoxic CD8 clonotypes in ibrutinib-treated CLL. Overall study context: Treatment had run for a median about 11 months, range 6 to 36, when response samples were taken.

Repertoires were generated with immunoSEQ multiplex PCR, while TCRdb's copy carries only in-frame clones and drops some. This sample has around 140,000 clones, with approximately 85% found just once. Germline CDR1 and CDR2: LGHNA and YNFKEQ. The CDR3 extends over 15 amino acids. V was clipped by 0 bases and J by 4 bases, with 13 bases between them. Overall study findings and caveats: Public clonotypes were seen rarely and were contracted or stable on treatment.

Comment on this clone: The antigen is undetermined.

The chain combines TRBV4-2 with TRBJ2-7, with D perhaps TRBD1 or TRBD2 (5 bases each). The TCR was taken from a human donor with chronic lymphocytic leukemia. This specimen was PBMCs, taken after 24 months of ibrutinib treatment. CDR3 in amino acids: CASSQDIWGGYEQYF. CDR3 coding DNA: TGTGCCAGCAGCCAAGATATCTGGGGCGGGTACGAGCAGTACTTC.